The 21 T cell receptor beta chains listed next were all sequenced from one sample in a study of long-term antiretroviral therapy in people with HIV. Version v3.0 of the immunoSEQ assay ran at survey level. Method: immunoSEQ multiplex PCR; TCRdb's copy keeps in-frame clones and lacks some. The sample has just over 15,000 clones; approximately 80% are singletons. Sequencing was performed on unsorted PBMCs, taken just before starting antiretroviral therapy. The origin of the receptors is a middle-aged man with HIV.

The chain couples TRBV9 to TRBJ2-7; possibly TRBD1 or TRBD2 for D (6 bases each). The CDR3 is 16 residues long. V lost 4 bases to trimming and J lost 3 bases, with 20 bases between them. Germline loops: CDR1 SGDLS, CDR2 YYNGEE. The CDR3 DNA is TGTGCCAGCAGCCGGGGGCAGGGGCGAATAATCTACGAGCAGTACTTC. This codes for CASSRGQGRIIYEQYF.

The chain links TRBV6-1 to TRBJ2-7, with 9 bases fitting TRBD1. This CDR3 is built from 15 residues. The V and J ends lost 5 bases and 5 bases, in that order; junction bases with no gene match: 10. Germline V gene data show CDR1 as MNHNS and CDR2 as SASEGT. This CDR3 reads CASSLLGQGRDEQYF. DNA of the CDR3: TGTGCCAGCAGTCTCCTGGGACAGGGTCGCGACGAGCAGTACTTC.

This sequence joins TRBV2 and TRBJ1-4; D may be TRBD1 (5 bases). Per germline, CDR1 SNHLY and CDR2 FYNNEI. Trimming left V 4 bases short and J 8 bases short, with 14 bases between. This CDR3 has 14 amino acids. CDR3 region: CASSGREEEEKLFF. The CDR3 DNA reads as TGTGCCAGCAGTGGCAGGGAAGAAGAGGAAAAACTGTTTTTT.

The chain couples TRBV2 to TRBJ1-5; D is unresolved. Between the trimmed V and J ends, which lost 4 bases and 7 bases, there was a span of 11 bases. The CDR3 is 13 amino acids. Germline CDR1 and CDR2: SNHLY and FYNNEI. The CDR3 region is CASSVEFGQPQHF. The CDR3 bases are TGTGCCAGCAGTGTTGAGTTCGGGCAGCCCCAGCATTTT.

This clone showed up just a few times. V gene TRBV5-1 combines with J gene TRBJ1-1, with a possible D match to TRBD1 (6 bases). Per the germline V gene, CDR1 is SGHRS and CDR2 is YFSETQ. V was pared by 0 bases and J by 8 bases, with 11 bases between. The CDR3 covers 13 residues. CDR3 coding DNA: TGCGCCAGCAGCTTGGAGGGGGTCCTAGAAGCTTTCTTT. Its translation: CASSLEGVLEAFF.

The chain uses TRBV5-6 and TRBJ2-1, with a tentative D call TRBD2 (5 bases). This CDR3 region has 17 residues. V lost 0 bases, J lost 2 bases, and 15 bases lay in between. The V gene's germline CDR1 is SGHDT and CDR2 YYEEEE. CDR3 amino acids: CASSLVYPDSTYNEQFF. The CDR3 DNA sequence: TGTGCCAGCAGCTTGGTCTACCCGGACTCAACCTACAATGAGCAGTTCTTC. The full variable domain, its missing parts supplied by reference TRBV5-6 and TRBJ2-1, is DAGVTQSPTHLIKTRGQQVTLRCSPKSGHDTVSWYQQALGQGPQFIFQYYEEEERQRGNFPDRFSGHQFPNYSSELNVNALLLGDSALYLCASSLVYPDSTYNEQFFGPGTRLTVL.

This clone was seen only a few times. J is TRBJ1-5 and V is TRBV19, with no clear D. The germline V gene encodes CDR1 LNHDA and CDR2 SQIVND (reference sequence). Trimming took off 2 bases at V and 3 bases at J, with 5 bases between the two ends. The CDR3 extends over 13 amino acids. This CDR3 is CASSISANQPQHF. CDR3 DNA: TGTGCCAGTAGTATATCAGCCAATCAGCCCCAGCATTTT.

This clone was counted a few times. V and J are TRBV20-1 and TRBJ2-7; no clear D gene. CDR1 and CDR2 from the germline V gene are DFQATT and SNEGSKA (reference sequence). V lost 3 bases and J lost 2, with 5 bases in between. This CDR3 has 11 residues. DNA for the CDR3: TGCAGTGCTAGGACAACCTACGAGCAGTACTTC. It codes for CSARTTYEQYF.

This clone was seen just once. V usage is TRBV27 and J usage is TRBJ1-4; 7 bases are a match to TRBD1. This CDR3 region has 15 residues. From germline, CDR1 is MNHEY and CDR2 SMNVEV (reference sequence). With V trimmed by 5 bases and J by 4 bases, 7 bases remained unmatched. DNA of the CDR3: TGTGCCAGCAGTGCAAGGGACAGTATTAATGAAAAACTGTTTTTT. Encoded protein: CASSARDSINEKLFF. Full variable domain (missing parts from reference TRBV27 and TRBJ1-4): EAQVTQNPRYLITVTGKKLTVTCSQNMNHEYMSWYRQDPGLGLRQIYYSMNVEVTDKGDVPEGYKVSRKEKRNFPLILESPSPNQTSLYFCASSARDSINEKLFFGSGTQLSVL.

The genes are TRBV19 and TRBJ2-2; D might be TRBD1 (6 bases). Looked up from germline, CDR1 is LNHDA and CDR2 is SQIVND (reference sequence). The CDR3 sequence is 17 residues long. V was clipped by 1 base and J by 2 bases, with 14 bases between them. The CDR3 sequence: CASSIGQATYNTGELFF. In nucleotides, the CDR3 is TGTGCCAGTAGTATAGGACAGGCGACCTATAACACCGGGGAGCTGTTTTTT.

CDR3 residues: CAWMDTYEQYF. The DNA of the CDR3 is TGTGCCTGGATGGACACCTACGAGCAGTACTTC. The gene calls are TRBV30 and TRBJ2-7; TRBD1 might be the D (5 bases). The CDR3 has 11 amino acids. Germline CDR1 reads GTSNPN; CDR2 reads SVGIG (reference sequence). Trimming removed 4 bases at V and 2 bases at J, with 6 bases between. The full variable domain, completed using reference TRBV30 and TRBJ2-7, is SQTIHQWPATLVQPVGSPLSLECTVEGTSNPNLYWYRQAAGRGLQLLFYSVGIGQISSEVPQNLSASRPQDRQFILSSKKLLLSDSGFYLCAWMDTYEQYFGPGTRLTVT.

This clone appeared a few times. V usage is TRBV10-3 and J usage is TRBJ2-2; D remains ambiguous. The CDR3 is made up of 13 amino acids. V was trimmed by 3 bases and J by 4 bases, leaving 6 bases between them. Germline assignment: CDR1 ENHRY and CDR2 SYGVKD. Here the CDR3 reads CAISETGTGELFF. CDR3 nucleotide sequence: TGTGCCATCAGTGAAACGGGCACCGGGGAGCTGTTTTTT.

This clone has only one observation. The chain has TRBV19 and TRBJ1-2; 9 nucleotides line up with TRBD1. The CDR3 contains 14 residues. The germline V gene encodes CDR1 LNHDA and CDR2 SQIVND (reference sequence). V lost 9 bases and J lost 4; bases outside the gene matches: 9. CDR3 protein: CASRGQGNSYGYTF. DNA for the CDR3: TGTGCCAGCAGAGGACAGGGGAACAGCTATGGCTACACCTTC.

This chain uses TRBV7-9 with TRBJ2-6; D possibly uses TRBD1 or TRBD2 (5 bases each). CDR1 is SEHNR and CDR2 is FQNEAQ in the germline V gene (reference sequence). Trimming took off 6 bases at V and 0 bases at J, with 15 bases between the two ends. The CDR3 is 17 amino acids. In nucleotides, the CDR3 is TGTGCCAGCAGGAGGGGATCGGGGAGCTCTGGGGCCAACGTCCTGACTTTC. Amino acid sequence: CASRRGSGSSGANVLTF.

The rearrangement joins TRBV6-1 to TRBJ1-5; no definite D call. V was shortened by 5 bases and J by 4 bases, with 12 bases between the two germline ends. Germline values: CDR1 MNHNS, CDR2 SASEGT. The CDR3 extends over 14 amino acids. The CDR3 loop reads CASSPRNSNQPQHF. Here the CDR3 DNA reads TGTGCCAGCAGTCCCCGGAACAGTAATCAGCCCCAGCATTTT.

This chain uses TRBV11-3 with TRBJ2-7; D gene uncertain. The length of the CDR3 is 13 residues. CDR1 SGHNT and CDR2 YENEEA come from the germline V gene. The germline V and J ends were trimmed by 2 bases and 3 bases, with 8 bases remaining between them. The CDR3: CASSLSPVYEQYF. The CDR3 DNA is TGTGCCAGCAGCTTATCACCCGTCTACGAGCAGTACTTC.

In DNA form, the CDR3 reads TGTGCCAGCAGCTTGGGAACAAACTATGGCTACACCTTC. Its protein product is CASSLGTNYGYTF. J is TRBJ1-2 and V is TRBV5-5; no reliable D call. Trimming stripped 0 bases from V and 2 bases from J, with 5 bases between. This CDR3 comprises 13 residues. Germline CDR1 SGHKS, CDR2 YYEKEE (reference sequence).

The chain recombines TRBV30 with TRBJ2-7, with 7 positions matching TRBD2. Trimming removed 4 bases from V and 7 bases from J; junction bases left unmatched: 13. The CDR3 loop spans 14 amino acids. CDR1 GTSNPN and CDR2 SVGIG come from the germline V gene (reference sequence). Written as DNA, the CDR3 is TGTGCCTGGACCTCGGGGACGGTGGGGGGGGAGCAGTACTTC. Residues: CAWTSGTVGGEQYF. Based on the CDR3 plus reference TRBV30 and TRBJ2-7, the full variable domain is SQTIHQWPATLVQPVGSPLSLECTVEGTSNPNLYWYRQAAGRGLQLLFYSVGIGQISSEVPQNLSASRPQDRQFILSSKKLLLSDSGFYLCAWTSGTVGGEQYFGPGTRLTVT.

The chain uses TRBV18 and TRBJ2-6, with TRBD1 identical over 7 bases. Germline V gene data show CDR1 as KGHSH and CDR2 as LQKENI. There are 17 residues in the CDR3. The V gene end was trimmed by 2 bases and the J gene end by 0 bases; junction bases not matched to a gene: 4. The CDR3: CASSPSGGFSGANVLTF. CDR3 coding DNA: TGTGCCAGCTCACCATCAGGGGGTTTCTCTGGGGCCAACGTCCTGACTTTC.

This clone was detected only a few times. The V call is TRBV2, the J call TRBJ1-2; no clear D gene. V lost 0 bases and J 5 bases, leaving 7 bases between the germline ends. Per germline, CDR1 SNHLY and CDR2 FYNNEI. The CDR3 consists of 13 residues. The CDR3 DNA follows: TGTGCCAGCAGTGAAGCACATGGATATGGCTACACCTTC. Translation: CASSEAHGYGYTF. Supplemented by reference TRBV2 and TRBJ1-2, the full variable domain reads EPEVTQTPSHQVTQMGQEVILRCVPISNHLYFYWYRQILGQKVEFLVSFYNNEISEKSEIFDDQFSVERPDGSNFTLKIRSTKLEDSAMYFCASSEAHGYGYTFGSGTRLTVV.

This chain joins TRBV6-5 and TRBJ1-3; D is ambiguous. CDR3 length: 16 residues. Germline V gives CDR1 MNHEY, CDR2 SVGAGI. The V and J ends lost 2 bases and 2 bases respectively, with 13 bases between them. The CDR3 nucleotides read TGTGCCAGCAGTTACAGGACGCCGAGGGCTGGAAACACCATATATTTT. It specifies CASSYRTPRAGNTIYF.